The entry below gives a single T cell receptor (beta chain) sequence along with its context. This specimen belongs to a study of cytotoxic CD8 clonotypes in ibrutinib-treated CLL. The protocol was immunoSEQ multiplex PCR, while the TCRdb copy is restricted to in-frame clones and leaves out a portion. The sample carries some 200,000 clones, 75% to 80% recorded once. V lost 0 bases and J lost 7; bases outside the gene matches: 9. The CDR3 length is 16 residues. Germline CDR1 MNHNY, CDR2 SVGAGI (reference sequence). The V call is TRBV6-6, the J call TRBJ2-7, with 10 bases identical to TRBD2. Sequencing used PBMCs, obtained after 12 months of ibrutinib treatment. The TCR sequence derives from a human donor with chronic lymphocytic leukemia. CDR3 bases: TGTGCCAGCAGTTACTCGAGCGGGAGGGTCGATGAGGAGCAGTACTTC. Protein product: CASSYSSGRVDEEQYF.